This TCR beta chain was retrieved from a study of blood T cell repertoires in COVID-19. Some clones are missing from TCRdb's copy, which holds only in-frame ones; the method was immunoSEQ multiplex PCR. The data hold around 270,000 clones, with about 90% observed a single time. The V end lost 4 bases, the J end lost 3 bases, and 3 bases lay between the germline ends. Germline assignment: CDR1 MGHDK and CDR2 SYGVNS. The CDR3 has 11 amino acids. The sample was PBMCs or T cells enriched from blood (not recorded which). J is TRBJ1-1 and V is TRBV25-1; D is ambiguous. The TCR comes from a woman aged 40-49 years who had been exposed to COVID-19. The CDR3 is CASSVYTEAFF. The CDR3 DNA sequence: TGTGCCAGCAGTGTATACACTGAAGCTTTCTTT.